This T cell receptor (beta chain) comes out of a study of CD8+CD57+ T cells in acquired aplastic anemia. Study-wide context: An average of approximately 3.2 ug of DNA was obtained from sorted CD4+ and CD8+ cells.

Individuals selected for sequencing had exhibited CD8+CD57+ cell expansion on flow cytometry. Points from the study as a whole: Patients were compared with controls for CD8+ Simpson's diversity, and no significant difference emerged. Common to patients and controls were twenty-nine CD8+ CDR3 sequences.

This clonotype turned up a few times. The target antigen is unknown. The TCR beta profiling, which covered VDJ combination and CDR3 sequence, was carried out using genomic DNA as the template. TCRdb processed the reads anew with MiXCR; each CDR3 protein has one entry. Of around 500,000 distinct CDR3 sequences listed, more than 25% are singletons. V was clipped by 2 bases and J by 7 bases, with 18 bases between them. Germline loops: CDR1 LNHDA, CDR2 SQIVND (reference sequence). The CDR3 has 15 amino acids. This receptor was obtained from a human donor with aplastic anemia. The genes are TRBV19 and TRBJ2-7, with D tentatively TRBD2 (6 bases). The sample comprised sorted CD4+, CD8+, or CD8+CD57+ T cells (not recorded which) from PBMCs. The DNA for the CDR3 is TGTGCCAGTAGTATATCTAGCGCCTCATCGGGGGAGCAGTACTTC. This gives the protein CASSISSASSGEQYF.